These T cell receptor beta chains were read from a single sample in a study of blood T cell repertoires in COVID-19. Using immunoSEQ multiplex PCR, the repertoire was profiled, and TCRdb retains in-frame clones only, with some absent. Of about 140,000 clones in the sample, roughly 80% were seen once. Sequenced: peripheral blood. These receptors were taken from a woman aged 60-75 years with acute or convalescent COVID-19. Each CDR3 is given with its conserved first and last residue. A D gene is named only where the DNA matches it firmly. Clone size, where shown, is once, few, many, or a class for clones that have expanded.

.,TRBV7-9,.,15,TRBJ2-7,CASSWEGETAYEQYF,TGTGCCAGCAGCTGGGAGGGGGAAACGGCCTACGAGCAGTACTTC
.,TRBV19,.,13,TRBJ1-1,CASSIRGNTEAFF,TGTGCCAGTAGTATAAGAGGGAACACTGAAGCTTTCTTT
TRBD1,TRBV13,.,12,TRBJ1-1,CASSQGDTEAFF,TGTGCCAGCAGCCAGGGGGACACTGAAGCTTTCTTT
.,TRBV24-1,.,14,TRBJ2-5,CATSDFRGAKTQYF,TGTGCCACCAGTGATTTCCGGGGGGCCAAGACCCAGTACTTC
TRBD1,TRBV2,.,12,TRBJ2-7,CATGQDLGWQYF,TGTGCCACCGGACAGGACCTCGGGTGGCAGTACTTC
.,TRBV28,.,16,TRBJ2-3,CASSFVVAELTDTQYF,TGTGCCAGCAGTTTTGTCGTAGCGGAACTCACAGATACGCAGTATTTT
.,TRBV6-5,.,14,TRBJ1-1,CASNLGQMNTEAFF,TGTGCCAGCAATCTTGGGCAGATGAACACTGAAGCTTTCTTT
TRBD2,TRBV4-3,.,16,TRBJ2-2,CASAIGGRAWTGELFF,TGCGCCAGCGCGATCGGCGGGAGGGCTTGGACCGGGGAGCTGTTTTTT
TRBD1,TRBV27,.,19,TRBJ2-6,CASSPGLGTAISGANVLTF,TGTGCCAGCAGCCCAGGTCTTGGGACAGCCATCTCTGGGGCCAACGTCCTGACTTTC
TRBD1,TRBV5-1,.,15,TRBJ2-7,CASSLPGQGAYEQYF,TGCGCCAGCAGCTTACCGGGACAGGGGGCCTACGAGCAGTACTTC
.,TRBV19,few,13,TRBJ1-1,CASEQGLNTEAFF,TGTGCCAGTGAACAGGGCCTGAACACTGAAGCTTTCTTT
.,TRBV7-2,.,13,TRBJ1-5,CASSSLNNQPQHF,TGTGCCAGCAGCTCCCTTAACAATCAGCCCCAGCATTTT
.,TRBV19,few,12,TRBJ2-7,CASSAGIYEQYF,TGTGCCAGTAGTGCAGGAATCTACGAGCAGTACTTC
TRBD2,TRBV27,.,14,TRBJ2-1,CASRGLAGGTEQFF,TGTGCCAGCAGGGGACTAGCGGGAGGCACTGAGCAGTTCTTC
.,TRBV27,.,14,TRBJ1-4,CASSLIRGLQKLFF,TGTGCCAGCAGTTTAATCAGGGGTCTCCAAAAACTGTTTTTT
.,TRBV7-2,.,15,TRBJ1-6,CASSLRAGANSPLHF,TGTGCCAGCAGCTTACGGGCGGGGGCGAATTCACCCCTCCACTTT
.,TRBV7-3,.,14,TRBJ2-2,CASSPGSSLGELFF,TGTGCCAGCAGCCCCGGATCTAGCCTCGGGGAGCTGTTTTTT
.,TRBV28,.,15,TRBJ1-5,CASSLWRRQNQPQHF,TGTGCCAGCAGTTTATGGCGAAGACAAAATCAGCCCCAGCATTTT
.,TRBV25-1,.,11,TRBJ2-7,CASSPGEQQYF,TGTGCCAGCAGTCCAGGGGAGCAGCAGTACTTC
.,TRBV28,once,14,TRBJ1-1,CASSLSTTVPEAFF,TGTGCCAGCAGTTTATCCACGACAGTGCCAGAAGCTTTCTTT
TRBD2,TRBV10-1,.,13,TRBJ2-5,CASGTSGQETQYF,TGCGCCAGCGGGACTAGCGGGCAAGAGACCCAGTACTTC
TRBD1,TRBV6-1,.,18,TRBJ2-7,CASSDPLTGGASQYEQYF,TGTGCCAGCAGTGACCCTCTTACAGGGGGCGCGTCCCAATACGAGCAGTACTTC
.,TRBV19,.,14,TRBJ1-1,CASLPRVSNTEAFF,TGTGCCAGCCTGCCCCGGGTTTCGAACACTGAAGCTTTCTTT
.,TRBV27,.,12,TRBJ1-6,CASRLTNSPLHF,TGTGCCAGCAGACTAACCAATTCACCCCTCCACTTT
TRBD2,TRBV6-5,.,13,TRBJ2-3,CASSYAGVVTQYF,TGTGCCAGCAGTTATGCGGGAGTTGTTACGCAGTATTTT
TRBD2,TRBV7-3,.,13,TRBJ2-1,CASSLTGTSQQFF,TGTGCCAGCAGCTTAACGGGGACTAGTCAGCAGTTCTTC
.,TRBV9,.,15,TRBJ1-1,CASSVVVGGSAEAFF,TGTGCCAGCAGCGTAGTTGTGGGAGGGAGCGCTGAAGCTTTCTTT
TRBD2,TRBV5-4,.,15,TRBJ2-5,CASSPGTSSQETQYF,TGTGCCAGCAGCCCCGGGACTAGCAGTCAAGAGACCCAGTACTTC
TRBD1,TRBV4-1,.,15,TRBJ1-3,CASRERDRDGNTIYF,TGCGCCAGCAGAGAGCGGGACAGGGATGGAAACACCATATATTTT
TRBD1,TRBV4-2,.,15,TRBJ1-2,CASSQDLGRGRGYTF,TGTGCCAGCAGCCAAGATCTCGGCAGGGGGCGCGGCTACACCTTC
.,TRBV7-2,.,12,TRBJ1-1,CASSLGNSEAFF,TGTGCCAGCAGCTTAGGTAATTCTGAAGCTTTCTTT
TRBD2,TRBV4-3,.,17,TRBJ2-3,CASSQAGLAGNTDTQYF,TGCGCCAGCAGCCAAGCGGGACTAGCGGGAAACACAGATACGCAGTATTTT